The clone carrying this TCR beta chain was observed at least ten times. Antigen: not known. The data were obtained in a study of early T cells in non-severe SARS-CoV-2 infection. Whole-study context: Sequenced bulk RNA came from whole blood that was unsorted, and chains were unpaired. Study-wide results and limits: Matches to VDJdb favored anti-spike CD8 responses and missed private and CD4 specificities.

There are 14 residues in the CDR3. The germline V gene encodes CDR1 SGHVS and CDR2 FQNEAQ. V lost 2 bases and J lost 4, with 9 bases in between. Separate cDNA molecules each had unique molecular identifiers attached to them. MiXCR, applied by TCRdb to the 5' RACE reads, yields one record per CDR3 protein. The sample consists of about 42,000 distinct CDR3 sequences, less than 8.5% of them appearing once. This TCR was recovered from an adult who was a healthcare worker with PCR-confirmed SARS-CoV-2 infection or an uninfected control (not recorded which). The sequenced sample consisted of whole blood. The chain is built from TRBV7-8 and TRBJ1-5; weak D call: TRBD1 (6 bases). The CDR3 nucleotides are TGTGCCAGCAGCTTAATTACAGGGAATCAGCCCCAGCATTTT. It encodes CASSLITGNQPQHF. The full variable domain, rest sourced from reference TRBV7-8 and TRBJ1-5, is GAGVSQSPRYKVAKRGQDVALRCDPISGHVSLFWYQQALGQGPEFLTYFQNEAQLDKSGLPSDRFFAERPEGSVSTLKIQRTQQEDSAVYLCASSLITGNQPQHFGDGTRLSIL.